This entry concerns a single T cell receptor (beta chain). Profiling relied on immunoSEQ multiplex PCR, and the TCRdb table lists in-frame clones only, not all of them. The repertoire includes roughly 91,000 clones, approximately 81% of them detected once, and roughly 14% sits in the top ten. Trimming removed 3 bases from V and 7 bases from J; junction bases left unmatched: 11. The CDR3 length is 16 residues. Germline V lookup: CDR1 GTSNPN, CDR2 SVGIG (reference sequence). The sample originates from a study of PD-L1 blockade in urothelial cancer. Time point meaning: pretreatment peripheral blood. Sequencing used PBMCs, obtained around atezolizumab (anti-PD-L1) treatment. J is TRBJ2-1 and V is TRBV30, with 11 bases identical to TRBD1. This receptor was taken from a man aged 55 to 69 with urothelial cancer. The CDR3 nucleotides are TGTGCCTGGAGGAACAAGGGACAGGGGGTGAGGAATGAGCAGTTCTTC. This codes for CAWRNKGQGVRNEQFF.